This T cell receptor (beta chain) was observed in a study of blood T cell repertoires in COVID-19. As for the study in general: COVID-19 samples, acute and convalescent, were from the United States, Italy and Spain. T cells, B-cell-depleted T cells, or PBMCs supplied cDNA or gDNA.

This CDR3 has 16 residues. Germline lookup yields CDR1 MRHNA and CDR2 SNTAGT. With 4 bases removed from V and 0 bases from J, the gap between germline ends came to 14 bases. Under the authors' procedure: Amplification from reference gene primers served as the basis for estimated nucleated cell counts. The assay was immunoSEQ multiplex PCR, and TCRdb's table has in-frame clones only and misses some. V, J and clone size are those of that table, while D and trimming were read from the DNA. The sample includes about 150,000 clones, 86% of them seen just once. Sequencing was carried out using peripheral blood. The chain links TRBV6-4 to TRBJ2-3; a weak D match, TRBD1 (5 bases). The sequence derives from a man aged 70 or older with acute or convalescent COVID-19. CDR3 loop: CASSVVGPTSTDTQYF. CDR3 nucleotides: TGTGCCAGCAGTGTGGTGGGGCCGACTAGCACAGATACGCAGTATTTT.